This T cell receptor (beta chain) was identified during a study of control samples from healthy donors and cancer patients. V dropped 6 bases and J dropped 3 bases, with 17 bases sitting between them. CDR1 MNHEY and CDR2 SMNVEV come from the germline V gene (reference sequence). The length of the CDR3 is 15 residues. Repertoires were generated with immunoSEQ multiplex PCR, while TCRdb's copy carries only in-frame clones and drops some. The sample includes roughly 370,000 clones, 90% of them seen just once. This chain connects TRBV27 to TRBJ2-5, with D unclear. Sample: PBMCs. This receptor was taken from a man in his forties with head and neck cancer. CDR3 sequence: CASSLYGGIEETQYF. CDR3 in DNA: TGTGCCAGCAGCCTATACGGCGGAATTGAAGAGACCCAGTACTTC.